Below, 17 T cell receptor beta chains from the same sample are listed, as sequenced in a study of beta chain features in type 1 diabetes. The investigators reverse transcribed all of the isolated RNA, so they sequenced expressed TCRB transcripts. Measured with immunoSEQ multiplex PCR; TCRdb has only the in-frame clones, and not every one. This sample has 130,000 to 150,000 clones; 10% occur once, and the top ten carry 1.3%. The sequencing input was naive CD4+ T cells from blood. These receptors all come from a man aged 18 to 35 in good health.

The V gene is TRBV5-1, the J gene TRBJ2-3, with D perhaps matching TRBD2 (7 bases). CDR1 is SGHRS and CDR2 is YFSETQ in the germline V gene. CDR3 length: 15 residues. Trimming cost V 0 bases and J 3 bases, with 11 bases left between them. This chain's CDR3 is CASSLAGEGTDTQYF. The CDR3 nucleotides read TGCGCCAGCAGCTTGGCAGGGGAGGGGACAGATACGCAGTATTTT.

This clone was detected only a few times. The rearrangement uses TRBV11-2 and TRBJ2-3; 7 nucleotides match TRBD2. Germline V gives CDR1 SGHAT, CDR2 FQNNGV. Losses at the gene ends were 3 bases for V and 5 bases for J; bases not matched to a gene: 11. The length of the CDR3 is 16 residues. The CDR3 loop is CASSFRVSGGRDTQYF. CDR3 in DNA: TGTGCCAGCAGCTTCAGGGTGTCGGGGGGAAGAGATACGCAGTATTTT.

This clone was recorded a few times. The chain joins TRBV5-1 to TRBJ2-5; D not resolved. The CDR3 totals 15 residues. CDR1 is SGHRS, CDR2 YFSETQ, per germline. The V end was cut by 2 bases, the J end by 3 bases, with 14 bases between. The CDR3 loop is CASSLRLSREETQYF. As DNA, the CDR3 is TGCGCCAGCAGCTTACGTCTTAGCAGAGAAGAGACCCAGTACTTC.

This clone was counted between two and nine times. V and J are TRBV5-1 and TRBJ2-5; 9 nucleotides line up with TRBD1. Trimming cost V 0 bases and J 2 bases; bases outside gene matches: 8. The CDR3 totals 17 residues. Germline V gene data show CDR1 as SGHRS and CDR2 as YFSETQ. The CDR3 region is CASSLEQGAYLQETQYF. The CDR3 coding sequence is TGCGCCAGCAGCTTGGAACAGGGGGCCTACTTACAAGAGACCCAGTACTTC. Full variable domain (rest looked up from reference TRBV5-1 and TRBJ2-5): KAGVTQTPRYLIKTRGQQVTLSCSPISGHRSVSWYQQTPGQGLQFLFEYFSETQRNKGNFPGRFSGRQFSNSRSEMNVSTLELGDSALYLCASSLEQGAYLQETQYFGPGTRLLVL.

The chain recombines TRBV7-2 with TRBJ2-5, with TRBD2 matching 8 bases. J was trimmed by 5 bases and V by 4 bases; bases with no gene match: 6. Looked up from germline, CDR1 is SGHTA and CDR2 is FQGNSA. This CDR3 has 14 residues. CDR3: CASSSGGGAETQYF. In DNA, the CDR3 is TGTGCCAGCAGCTCCGGGGGGGGTGCGGAGACCCAGTACTTC.

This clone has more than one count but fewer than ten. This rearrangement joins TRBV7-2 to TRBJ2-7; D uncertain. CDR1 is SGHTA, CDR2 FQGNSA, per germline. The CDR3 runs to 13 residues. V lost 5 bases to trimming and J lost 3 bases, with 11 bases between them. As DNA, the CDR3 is TGTGCCAGCAGCCCACGACTTCGCTACGAGCAGTACTTC. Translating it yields CASSPRLRYEQYF.

CDR3: CASSRDRASAEAFF. The CDR3 DNA reads as TGTGCCAGCAGCCGCGACAGGGCTTCGGCTGAAGCTTTCTTT. The J gene is TRBJ1-1, the V gene TRBV9; 7 nucleotides line up with TRBD1. The CDR3 contains 14 residues. From germline, CDR1 is SGDLS and CDR2 YYNGEE. V shed 4 bases and J 6 bases; nucleotides not matched to a gene: 9.

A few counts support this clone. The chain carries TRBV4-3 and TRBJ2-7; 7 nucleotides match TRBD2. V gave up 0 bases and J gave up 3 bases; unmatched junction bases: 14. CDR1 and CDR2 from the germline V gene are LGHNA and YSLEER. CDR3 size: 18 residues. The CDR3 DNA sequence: TGCGCCAGCAGCCAAGATCTCGCCGGCGGGACTATTTTCTACGAGCAGTACTTC. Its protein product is CASSQDLAGGTIFYEQYF.

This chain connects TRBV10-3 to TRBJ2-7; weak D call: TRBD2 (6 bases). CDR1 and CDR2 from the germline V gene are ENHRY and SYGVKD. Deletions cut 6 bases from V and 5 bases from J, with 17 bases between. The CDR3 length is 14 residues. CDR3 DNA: TGTGCCATCAGCTTCCGGGACTTCGACCACGAGCAGTACTTC. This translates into CAISFRDFDHEQYF.

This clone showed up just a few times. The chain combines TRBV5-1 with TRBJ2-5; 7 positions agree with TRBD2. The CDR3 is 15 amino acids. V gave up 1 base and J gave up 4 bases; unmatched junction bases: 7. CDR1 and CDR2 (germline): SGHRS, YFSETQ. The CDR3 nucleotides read TGCGCCAGCAGCTTGAGGTCGGGGGGTCCAGAGACCCAGTACTTC. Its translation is CASSLRSGGPETQYF.

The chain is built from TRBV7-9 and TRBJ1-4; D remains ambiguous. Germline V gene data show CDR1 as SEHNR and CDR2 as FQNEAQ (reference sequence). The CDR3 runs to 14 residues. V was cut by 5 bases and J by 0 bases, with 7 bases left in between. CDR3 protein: CASSGLSTNEKLFF. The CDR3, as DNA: TGTGCCAGCAGCGGCCTTTCAACTAATGAAAAACTGTTTTTT. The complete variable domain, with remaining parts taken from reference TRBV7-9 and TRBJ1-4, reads DTGVSQNPRHKITKRGQNVTFRCDPISEHNRLYWYRQTLGQGPEFLTYFQNEAQLEKSRLLSDRFSAERPKGSFSTLEIQRTEQGDSAMYLCASSGLSTNEKLFFGSGTQLSVL.

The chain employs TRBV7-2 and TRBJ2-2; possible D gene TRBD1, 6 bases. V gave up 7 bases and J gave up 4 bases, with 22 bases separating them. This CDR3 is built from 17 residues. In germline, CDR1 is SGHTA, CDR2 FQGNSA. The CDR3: CASTQRGGGAPTGELFF. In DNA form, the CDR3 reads TGTGCCAGCACCCAGAGGGGTGGGGGCGCACCCACCGGGGAGCTGTTTTTT.

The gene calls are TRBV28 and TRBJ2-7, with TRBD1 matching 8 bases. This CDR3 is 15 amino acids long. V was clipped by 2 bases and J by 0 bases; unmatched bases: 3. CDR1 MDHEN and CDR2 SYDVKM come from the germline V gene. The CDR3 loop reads CASSLNTGGSYEQYF. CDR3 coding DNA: TGTGCCAGCAGTTTAAACACAGGGGGCTCCTACGAGCAGTACTTC.

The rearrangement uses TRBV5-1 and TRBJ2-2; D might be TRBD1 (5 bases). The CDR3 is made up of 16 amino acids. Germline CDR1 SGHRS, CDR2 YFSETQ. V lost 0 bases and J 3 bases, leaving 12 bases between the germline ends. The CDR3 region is CASSLEAQGYTGELFF. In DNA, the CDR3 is TGCGCCAGCAGCTTGGAAGCCCAGGGTTACACCGGGGAGCTGTTTTTT.

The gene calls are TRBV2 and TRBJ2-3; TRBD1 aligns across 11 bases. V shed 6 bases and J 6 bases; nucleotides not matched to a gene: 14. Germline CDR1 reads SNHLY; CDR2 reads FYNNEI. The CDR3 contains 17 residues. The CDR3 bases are TGTGCCAGCAGGCCCCCCCTGGGACAGGGGGTTGGGGATACGCAGTATTTT. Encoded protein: CASRPPLGQGVGDTQYF.

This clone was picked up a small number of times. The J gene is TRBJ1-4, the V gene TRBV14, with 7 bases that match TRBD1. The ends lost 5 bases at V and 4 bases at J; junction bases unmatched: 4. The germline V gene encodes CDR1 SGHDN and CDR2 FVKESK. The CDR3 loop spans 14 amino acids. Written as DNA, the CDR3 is TGTGCCAGCAGCTACCGGGACAGTAATGAAAAACTGTTTTTT. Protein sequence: CASSYRDSNEKLFF. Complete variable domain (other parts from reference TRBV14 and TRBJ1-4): EAGVTQFPSHSVIEKGQTVTLRCDPISGHDNLYWYRRVMGKEIKFLLHFVKESKQDESGMPNNRFLAERTGGTYSTLKVQPAELEDSGVYFCASSYRDSNEKLFFGSGTQLSVL.

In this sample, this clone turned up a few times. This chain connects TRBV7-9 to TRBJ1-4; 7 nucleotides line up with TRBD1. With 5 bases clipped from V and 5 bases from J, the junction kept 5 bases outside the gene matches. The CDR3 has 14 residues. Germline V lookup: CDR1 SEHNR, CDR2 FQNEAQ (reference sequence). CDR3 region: CASSRGTENEKLFF. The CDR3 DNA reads TGTGCCAGCAGCAGAGGGACAGAAAATGAAAAACTGTTTTTT.